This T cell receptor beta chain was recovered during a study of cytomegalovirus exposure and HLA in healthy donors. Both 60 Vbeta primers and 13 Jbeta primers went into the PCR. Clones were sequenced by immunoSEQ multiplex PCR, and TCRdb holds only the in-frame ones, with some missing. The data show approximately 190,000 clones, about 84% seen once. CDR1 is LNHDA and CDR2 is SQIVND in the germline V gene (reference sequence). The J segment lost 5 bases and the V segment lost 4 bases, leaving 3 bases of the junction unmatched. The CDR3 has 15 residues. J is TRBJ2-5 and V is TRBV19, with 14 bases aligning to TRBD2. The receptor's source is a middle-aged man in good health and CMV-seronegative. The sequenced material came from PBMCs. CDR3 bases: TGTGCCAGTAGTAGCTGGACTAGCGGGGGGGAGACCCAGTACTTC. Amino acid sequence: CASSSWTSGGETQYF. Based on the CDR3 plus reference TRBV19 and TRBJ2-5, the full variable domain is DGGITQSPKYLFRKEGQNVTLSCEQNLNHDAMYWYRQDPGQGLRLIYYSQIVNDFQKGDIAEGYSVSREKKESFPLTVTSAQKNPTAFYLCASSSWTSGGETQYFGPGTRLLVL.